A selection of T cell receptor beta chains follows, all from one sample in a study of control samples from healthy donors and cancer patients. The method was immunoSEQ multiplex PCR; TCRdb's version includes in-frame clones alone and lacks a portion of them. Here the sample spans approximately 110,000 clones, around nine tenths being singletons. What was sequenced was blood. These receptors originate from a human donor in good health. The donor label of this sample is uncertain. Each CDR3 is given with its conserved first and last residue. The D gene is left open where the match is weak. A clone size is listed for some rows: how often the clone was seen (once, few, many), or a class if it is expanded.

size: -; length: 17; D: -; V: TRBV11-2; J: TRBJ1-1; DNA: TGTGCCAGCAGCTTCACGATAGGAGGCACCTTGAACACTGAAGCTTTCTTT; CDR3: CASSFTIGGTLNTEAFF
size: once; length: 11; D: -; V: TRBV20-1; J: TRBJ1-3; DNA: TGCAGTGCTAGAGGCGAGAACACCATATATTTT; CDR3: CSARGENTIYF
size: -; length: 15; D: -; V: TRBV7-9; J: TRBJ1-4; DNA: TGTGCCAGCAGCTTAATGAGGGGACCCGCCGAAAAACTGTTTTTT; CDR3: CASSLMRGPAEKLFF
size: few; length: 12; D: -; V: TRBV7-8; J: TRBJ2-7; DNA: TGTGCCAGCAGCTTAGCTGGGGACGAGCAGTACTTC; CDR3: CASSLAGDEQYF
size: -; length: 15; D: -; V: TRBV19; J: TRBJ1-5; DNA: TGTGCCAGTTCCCTAAAGCCGGGCCTCGGGCAGCCCCAGCATTTT; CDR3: CASSLKPGLGQPQHF
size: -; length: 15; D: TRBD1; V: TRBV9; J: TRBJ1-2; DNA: TGTGCCAGCACCGCCGGATTACAGGGGGCAACTGGCTACACCTTC; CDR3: CASTAGLQGATGYTF
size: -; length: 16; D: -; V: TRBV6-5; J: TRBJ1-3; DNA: TGTGCCAGCAGTTACGGATCGGGGTCATCTGGAAACACCATATATTTT; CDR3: CASSYGSGSSGNTIYF
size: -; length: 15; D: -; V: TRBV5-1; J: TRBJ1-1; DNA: TGCGCCAGCAGCTTGGTAGGGGGGGCGAACACTGAAGCTTTCTTT; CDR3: CASSLVGGANTEAFF
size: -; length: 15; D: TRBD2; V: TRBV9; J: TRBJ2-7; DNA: TGTGCCAGCAGCGCAGCCAAAGCGGGGGTAGGAGAGCAGTACTTC; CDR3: CASSAAKAGVGEQYF
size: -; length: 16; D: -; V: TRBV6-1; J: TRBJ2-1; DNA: TGTGCCAGCAGTGAATTGGGCAGGTCTTCCTACAATGAGCAGTTCTTC; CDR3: CASSELGRSSYNEQFF
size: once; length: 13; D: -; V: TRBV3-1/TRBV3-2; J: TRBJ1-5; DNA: TGTGCCAGCAGCCAAGAGGGGGCCCAGCCCCAGCATTTT; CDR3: CASSQEGAQPQHF
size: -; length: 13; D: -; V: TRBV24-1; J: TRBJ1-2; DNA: TGTGCCACCAGTGGGGGCCCCTCTTATGGCTACACCTTC; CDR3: CATSGGPSYGYTF
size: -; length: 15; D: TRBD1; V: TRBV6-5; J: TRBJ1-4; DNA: TGTGCCAGCAGTTTGGGACAGGCAACTAATGAAAAACTGTTTTTT; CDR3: CASSLGQATNEKLFF
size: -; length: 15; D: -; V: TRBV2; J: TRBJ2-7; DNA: TGTGCCAGCAGTGAACTTTTTGGCGGTTCCTACGAGCAGTACTTC; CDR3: CASSELFGGSYEQYF
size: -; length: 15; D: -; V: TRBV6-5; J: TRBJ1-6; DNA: TGTGCCAGCAGGGGCACAGGCCGACATAATTCACCCCTCCACTTT; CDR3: CASRGTGRHNSPLHF
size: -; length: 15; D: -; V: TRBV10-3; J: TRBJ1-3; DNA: TGTGCCACCTCGGACTACGGCAGCTCTGGAAACACCATATATTTT; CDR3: CATSDYGSSGNTIYF
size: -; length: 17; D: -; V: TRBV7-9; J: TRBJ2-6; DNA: TGTGCCAGCAGTGAAACAGGTTCCAACTCTGGGGCCAACGTCCTGACTTTC; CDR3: CASSETGSNSGANVLTF
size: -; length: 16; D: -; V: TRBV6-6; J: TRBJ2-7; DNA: TGTGCCAGCAGTTACTCGATCGCAGGTCCCACCTACGAGCAGTACTTC; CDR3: CASSYSIAGPTYEQYF
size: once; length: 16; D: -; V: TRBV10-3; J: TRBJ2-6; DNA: TGTGCCATCAGTGATACCTCAGGAGCTGGGGCCAACGTCCTGACTTTC; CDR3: CAISDTSGAGANVLTF
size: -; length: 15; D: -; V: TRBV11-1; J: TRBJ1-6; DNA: TGTGCCAGCAGCCAGACGGTAGAAGCTAATTCACCCCTCCACTTT; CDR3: CASSQTVEANSPLHF
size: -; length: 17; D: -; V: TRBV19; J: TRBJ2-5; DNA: TGTGCCAGTAGTATGCCCCCGGTTTACGGGGCGCAAGAGACCCAGTACTTC; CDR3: CASSMPPVYGAQETQYF
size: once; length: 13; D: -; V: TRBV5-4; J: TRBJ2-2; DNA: TGTGCCAGCAGCTCGGGACTGGGCGGGGAGCTGTTTTTT; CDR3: CASSSGLGGELFF
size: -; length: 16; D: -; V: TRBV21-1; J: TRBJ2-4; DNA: TGTGCCAGCAGCAACAGACCAGGAAAACAAAAAAACATTCAGTACTTC; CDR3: CASSNRPGKQKNIQYF
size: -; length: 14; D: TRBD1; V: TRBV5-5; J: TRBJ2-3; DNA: TGTGCCAGCAGTTCGGGACAGGGGAGCAATACGCAGTATTTT; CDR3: CASSSGQGSNTQYF
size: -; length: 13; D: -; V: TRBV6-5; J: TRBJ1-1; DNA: TGTGCCAGCAGTCTCACATTGGATACTGAAGCTTTCTTT; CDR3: CASSLTLDTEAFF
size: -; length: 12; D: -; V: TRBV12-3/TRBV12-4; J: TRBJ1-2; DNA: TGTGCCAGCAGTTTAGTGAACTATGGCTACACCTTC; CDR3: CASSLVNYGYTF
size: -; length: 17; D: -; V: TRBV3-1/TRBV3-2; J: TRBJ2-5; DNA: TGTGCCAGCACCCCTAGCCTGTGGCAGGGAGTGCGAGAGACCCAGTACTTC; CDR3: CASTPSLWQGVRETQYF